This T cell receptor beta chain comes out of a study of blood T cell repertoires in COVID-19. In the study's own analysis: Amplification from reference gene primers served as the basis for estimated nucleated cell counts. TCRdb's table, derived via immunoSEQ multiplex PCR, lists solely in-frame clones and lacks some. Clone size and the V and J calls come from that table; the DNA yielded D and trimming. This table holds a few hundred thousand clones, approximately 83% found once. Two negative PCRs, clearance, or symptom resolution were required of recovered Cohort 3 donors. This TCR came from a man in his fifties or sixties who had recovered from COVID-19. The sequenced sample was PBMCs or T cells enriched from blood (not recorded which).

This CDR3 reads CASSPRTGAAKNIQYF. Written as DNA, the CDR3 is TGTGCCAGCAGCCCCCGGACAGGGGCGGCCAAAAACATTCAGTACTTC. This chain links TRBV11-3 with TRBJ2-4, with TRBD1 matching over 9 bases. This CDR3 contains 16 residues. The J segment lost 1 base and the V segment lost 5 bases, leaving 6 bases of the junction unmatched. Germline loops: CDR1 SGHNT, CDR2 YENEEA.